One sample yielded the 21 T cell receptor beta chains listed below, sequenced in a study of Graves' ophthalmopathy and Graves' hyperthyroidism. TCR beta CDR3 amplification used RNA transcripts. The first round was an RT-PCR with HTBI primers, and the second round was a multiplex PCR. MiXCR was run by TCRdb on the multiplex PCR reads, yielding one entry per CDR3 protein. In the table there are 35,000 to 50,000 distinct CDR3 sequences, around half of which are singletons. The source material was peripheral blood. These TCRs come from an adult woman with stable Graves' hyperthyroidism.

This clonotype was found many times. The V gene is TRBV20-1, the J gene TRBJ2-2; 14 nucleotides agree with TRBD2. Unmatched junction bases numbered 9, after V lost 3 bases and J lost 3 bases. The germline V gene encodes CDR1 DFQATT and CDR2 SNEGSKA (reference sequence). This CDR3 spans 18 amino acids. The CDR3: CSASMGLAGVEDTGELFF. CDR3 in DNA: TGCAGTGCTAGTATGGGACTAGCGGGAGTCGAAGACACCGGGGAGCTGTTTTTT.

As regards this clonotype: The junction departs from germline at one end; a sequencing error may be responsible. CDR3 loop: CASSIGRLEKPFF. The CDR3 region has the DNA TGTGCCAGTAGTATTGGTCGGCTTGAAAAACCGTTTTTT. This chain links TRBV19 with TRBJ1-4; D not certain. This CDR3 has 13 amino acids. The germline V gene encodes CDR1 LNHDA and CDR2 SQIVND (reference sequence).

About this clonotype itself: Relative to the germline gene, one junction end is altered; a read error may explain this. This sequence joins TRBV7-6 and TRBJ1-4; a possible D gene is TRBD1 (6 bases). Germline V gene sequence: CDR1 SGHVS, CDR2 FNYEAQ. CDR3 length: 14 residues. The CDR3 here is CASSLATGYEKLFF. CDR3 DNA sequence: TGTGCCAGCAGCCTAGCCACAGGGTATGAAAAACTGTTTTTT.

This sequence joins TRBV10-3 and TRBJ2-5, with a possible D match to TRBD1 (6 bases). The CDR3 contains 13 residues. Germline CDR1 and CDR2: ENHRY and SYGVKD. The V gene lost 3 bases and the J gene lost 9 bases, with 14 bases spanning the gap. The chain's CDR3 is CAISDSGKGAQYF. DNA of the CDR3: TGTGCCATCAGTGATTCGGGGAAGGGGGCCCAGTACTTC.

This clonotype was seen repeatedly, ten times or more. V is TRBV6-1 and J is TRBJ1-5; D call uncertain. Germline V gives CDR1 MNHNS, CDR2 SASEGT. V was pared by 7 bases and J by 5 bases, with 24 bases between. The CDR3 has 17 residues. The CDR3 nucleotides read TGTGCCAGCATGGGGAGCCCCAAGTGGGCTTGGGATCAGCCCCAGCATTTT. This sequence encodes CASMGSPKWAWDQPQHF.

This clonotype was observed at least ten times. CDR3 in amino acids: CAKGGGAGGNTIYF. Here the CDR3 DNA reads TGTGCCAAAGGGGGGGGCGCGGGAGGAAACACCATATATTTT. V gene TRBV28 combines with J gene TRBJ1-3; possibly TRBD1 for D (6 bases). The CDR3 is 14 residues long. Trimming removed 10 bases from V and 4 bases from J, with 17 bases in between. Per the germline V gene, CDR1 is MDHEN and CDR2 is SYDVKM. Full variable domain (rest looked up from reference TRBV28 and TRBJ1-3): DVKVTQSSRYLVKRTGEKVFLECVQDMDHENMFWYRQDPGLGLRLIYFSYDVKMKEKGDIPEGYSVSREKKERFSLILESASTNQTSMYLCAKGGGAGGNTIYFGEGSWLTVV.

Of note for this clonotype: One end of the junction does not line up with germline, which may come from a read error. The chain combines TRBV20-1 with TRBJ2-7; D may match TRBD1 or TRBD2 (6 bases each). Germline values: CDR1 DFQATT, CDR2 SNEGSKA (reference sequence). The CDR3 runs 18 residues. The CDR3 spells CGARDSRRQAEWGDEQYF. In DNA, the CDR3 is TGCGGTGCTAGGGATTCCCGTCGACAGGCAGAATGGGGGGACGAGCAGTACTTC.

By proportion, this clonotype is medium-sized. This chain uses TRBV10-3 with TRBJ1-6, with D uncertain. V shed 0 bases and J shed 8 bases, with 2 bases lying between them. Germline V gene data show CDR1 as ENHRY and CDR2 as SYGVKD. This CDR3 is 12 amino acids long. Here the CDR3 reads CAISESYSPLHF. In DNA, the CDR3 is TGTGCCATCAGTGAGTCCTATTCACCCCTCCACTTT.

The J gene is TRBJ2-5, the V gene TRBV15; 8 positions match TRBD2. The J segment lost 4 bases and the V segment lost 3 bases, leaving 10 bases of the junction unmatched. Germline V lookup: CDR1 LNHNV, CDR2 YYDKDF (reference sequence). The CDR3 has 16 amino acids. CDR3 protein: CATSSYGRGVLETQYF. CDR3 DNA: TGTGCCACCAGCAGTTACGGGAGGGGGGTACTAGAGACCCAGTACTTC.

This rearrangement joins TRBV20-1 to TRBJ2-7; 9 bases are a match to TRBD1. Trimming removed 3 bases from V and 3 bases from J; junction bases left unmatched: 6. Per the germline V gene, CDR1 is DFQATT and CDR2 is SNEGSKA (reference sequence). This CDR3 region has 14 residues. CDR3 sequence (DNA): TGCAGTGCTAGCTCCGGGACAGGGAACTACGAGCAGTACTTC. Amino acid sequence: CSASSGTGNYEQYF.

The rearrangement joins TRBV5-1 to TRBJ2-7; TRBD1 matches at 10 bases. This CDR3 contains 14 residues. The junction had 5 bases not matched to a gene; V was cut back by 5 bases and J by 3 bases. Germline V gives CDR1 SGHRS, CDR2 YFSETQ. CDR3 nucleotides: TGCGCCAGCAGTATCTGGACAGGGGGCTACGAGCAGTACTTC. This gives the protein CASSIWTGGYEQYF.

This clonotype was seen only a few times. The gene calls are TRBV9 and TRBJ1-1, with 11 positions matching TRBD1. With V trimmed by 0 bases and J by 3 bases, 4 bases remained unmatched. Germline V gene lookup returns CDR1 SGDLS and CDR2 YYNGEE. CDR3 size: 16 residues. CDR3 in DNA: TGTGCCAGCAGCGTAGGGACAGGGGGCTTAGACACTGAAGCTTTCTTT. Translation gives CASSVGTGGLDTEAFF.

There are many counts of this clonotype. The V and J genes are TRBV5-1 and TRBJ1-2, with TRBD1 as a possible D gene (6 bases). Germline-derived CDR1 and CDR2 are SGHRS and YFSETQ. This CDR3 has 16 residues. V lost 4 bases and J 6 bases, leaving 22 bases between the germline ends. CDR3 in amino acids: CASSPGQLNLIDGYTF. In DNA, the CDR3 is TGCGCCAGCAGCCCCGGACAGCTGAACCTTATCGATGGCTACACCTTC.

This clonotype was recorded once. The rearrangement joins TRBV5-4 to TRBJ1-4; maybe TRBD1 (5 bases). The germline V gene has CDR1 SGHNT and CDR2 YYREEE (reference sequence). There are 15 residues in the CDR3. V was trimmed by 4 bases and J by 4 bases, leaving 14 bases between them. The CDR3, as DNA: TGTGCCAGCAGCGAAAACAGGCCACTTAATGAAAAACTGTTTTTT. It specifies CASSENRPLNEKLFF. The full variable domain, completed using reference TRBV5-4 and TRBJ1-4, is ETGVTQSPTHLIKTRGQQVTLRCSSQSGHNTVSWYQQALGQGPQFIFQYYREEENGRGNFPPRFSGLQFPNYSSELNVNALELDDSALYLCASSENRPLNEKLFFGSGTQLSVL.

The chain carries TRBV7-6 and TRBJ2-5; maybe TRBD1 (6 bases). V was clipped by 5 bases and J by 1 base, with 17 bases between them. This CDR3 has 16 amino acids. Germline assignment: CDR1 SGHVS and CDR2 FNYEAQ. The CDR3 sequence is CASSGTSGQTQETQYF. The CDR3 nucleotides read TGTGCCAGCAGCGGTACATCCGGACAGACCCAAGAGACCCAGTACTTC.

In this sample, this clonotype turned up once. This sequence joins TRBV6-2 or TRBV6-3 and TRBJ2-5, with TRBD1 matching over 8 bases. The junction had 4 bases not matched to a gene; V was cut back by 6 bases and J by 4 bases. Germline V gene lookup returns CDR1 MNHEY and CDR2 SVGEGT. This CDR3 spans 13 amino acids. CDR3: CASRRRGLETQYF. CDR3 coding DNA: TGTGCCAGCAGACGCAGGGGGCTAGAGACCCAGTACTTC.

With respect to this clonotype: Since the CDR3 does not end with the conserved phenylalanine or tryptophan, this likely comes from a read error. The limits of the CDR3 on the DNA are not certain, so only TCRdb's listed CDR3 is given. V is TRBV5-1 and J is TRBJ2-6; the D call of TRBD2 is as the table states it, not checked on the DNA. Germline assignment: CDR1 SGHRS and CDR2 YFSETQ. The CDR3 adds up to 18 amino acids, both ends counted. CDR3 protein: CASSFGSLADSGANVLTL.

There are many counts of this clonotype. The chain combines TRBV7-8 with TRBJ1-6, with D unresolved. The V and J ends lost 3 bases and 1 base respectively, with 13 bases between them. There are 17 residues in the CDR3. Germline-derived CDR1 and CDR2 are SGHVS and FQNEAQ. CDR3 DNA sequence: TGTGCCAGCAGCTTTCGTTCGGAAGGTTCCTATAATTCACCCCTCCACTTT. Translation gives CASSFRSEGSYNSPLHF.

This clonotype showed up many times. The chain links TRBV12-3 or TRBV12-4 to TRBJ2-5, with D perhaps TRBD1 (7 bases). CDR3 size: 16 residues. Between the trimmed V and J ends, which lost 3 bases and 5 bases, there was a span of 19 bases. The DNA for the CDR3 is TGTGCCAGCAGTTTGGGGCAGACAGGGAGCGGGGAGACCCAGTACTTC. Its translation is CASSLGQTGSGETQYF.

For this clonotype: The conserved final phenylalanine or tryptophan is absent from the CDR3, which likely points to a read error. No DNA is shown, since the ends of the CDR3 on it are uncertain; the CDR3 is the one TCRdb lists. The genes are TRBV7-9 and TRBJ2-7; the table's D call, TRBD2, was not checked against the DNA. CDR1 is SEHNR and CDR2 is FQNEAQ in the germline V gene (reference sequence). Including both end residues, the CDR3 is 8 amino acids long. This chain's CDR3 is CASSQGTS.

The CDR3 sequence: CASSLAGTSEETQYF. CDR3 DNA sequence: TGCGCCAGCAGCTTGGCCGGGACTAGTGAAGAGACCCAGTACTTC. The chain uses TRBV5-1 and TRBJ2-7, with TRBD2 matching 8 bases. The J call may be mistaken, given a closer DNA end match to TRBJ2-5. This CDR3 region has 15 residues. Germline values: CDR1 SGHRS, CDR2 YFSETQ.